The 5 T cell receptor beta chains below come from one sample, sequenced in a study of cytomegalovirus exposure and HLA in healthy donors. PCR was performed using 60 Vbeta and 13 Jbeta primers. Sequencing was performed with immunoSEQ multiplex PCR; in TCRdb, only in-frame clones are kept and a portion is missing. The repertoire holds approximately 100,000 clones, with approximately 74% as singletons. The sample was PBMCs. Source of these receptors: a woman aged 40 to 49 in good health and CMV-seronegative.

The CDR3 protein is CASSLGTGKETQYF. The CDR3 nucleotides are TGTGCCAGCAGCTTGGGGACAGGGAAGGAGACCCAGTACTTC. This chain uses TRBV5-5 with TRBJ2-5; TRBD1 matches 8 bases. The CDR3 covers 14 residues. V lost 0 bases, J lost 5 bases, and 3 bases stayed unmatched. Germline values: CDR1 SGHKS, CDR2 YYEKEE (reference sequence).

The genes are TRBV6-1 and TRBJ1-6; TRBD1 matches at 7 bases. Per germline, CDR1 MNHNS and CDR2 SASEGT. The length of the CDR3 is 15 residues. V was clipped by 7 bases and J by 7 bases; unmatched bases: 10. CDR3 loop: CASTDGVTGNSPLHF. In DNA form, the CDR3 reads TGTGCCAGCACCGACGGTGTGACAGGGAATTCACCCCTCCACTTT.

The chain couples TRBV5-5 to TRBJ2-1; D unresolved. The CDR3 loop spans 13 amino acids. V dropped 4 bases and J dropped 15 bases, with 20 bases sitting between them. Germline-derived CDR1 and CDR2 are SGHKS and YYEKEE (reference sequence). CDR3 amino acids: CASSPATELRRFF. The DNA for the CDR3 is TGTGCCAGCAGCCCAGCGACGGAACTTAGGCGGTTCTTC.

This chain joins TRBV6-6 and TRBJ1-1; weak D call: TRBD1 (5 bases). CDR1 and CDR2 from the germline V gene are MNHNY and SVGAGI (reference sequence). This CDR3 has 14 residues. V lost 0 bases and J lost 4, with 9 bases in between. This CDR3 reads CASSYSRRGTEAFF. CDR3 nucleotides: TGTGCCAGCAGTTACTCGCGTAGGGGCACTGAAGCTTTCTTT.

About this clone itself: A read error may account for a junction end that differs from germline. The identical CDR3 is also encoded by other nucleotide sequences in the sample. The chain uses TRBV19 and TRBJ1-6; a possible D gene is TRBD1 (5 bases). Germline values: CDR1 LNHDA, CDR2 SQIVND (reference sequence). The CDR3 spans 16 residues. The chain's CDR3 is CASKHRLSSYNSPLHF. DNA for the CDR3: TGTGCCAGTAAGCACAGGCTAAGCTCCTATAATTCCCCCCTCCACTTT.